This T cell receptor (beta chain) was captured by sequencing in a study of T cells in women clearing cervical HPV infection. Study-wide background: Donors had HPV16-related CIN3 or worse; 2 had invasive cancer. No precancer developed; the control's incident HPV16 infection cleared within 12 months.

Some clones are missing from TCRdb's copy, which holds only in-frame ones; the method was immunoSEQ multiplex PCR. The ten top clones account for 35% to 45%, within a sample of roughly 47,000 clones. The sequenced sample was blood buffy coat. This TCR was recovered from a woman between 18 and 75 years old with a cervical HPV16 infection that either progressed to CIN3+ or cleared (not recorded which).

The CDR3 bases that were read are TGTGCCAGCAGCTTAACAGGGTGGGTGAACAATGAG. Its translation: CASSLTGWVNNE. The full CDR3 is CASSLTGWVNNEQFF. The V call is TRBV11-1, the J call TRBJ2-1, with D possibly being TRBD1 (6 bases). The CDR3 end is not reached by the read, which stops 3 residues before it; the germline J gene fills it in. CDR3 size: 15 residues. Trimming removed 2 bases at V and 5 bases at J, with 13 bases between. Germline CDR1 SGHAT, CDR2 FQDESV (reference sequence).